This TCR beta chain comes out of a study of T-cell reconstitution after alpha-beta-depleted transplantation in children. Notes on the study in general: From newly produced T cells came most of the T-cell counts and diversity one year after transplant. Approximately two months post-transplant, alpha-beta T cells reportedly originated from several hundred expanded graft clones. Several patients had high TCRbeta diversity at day 60; it came from surviving recipient T cells and thymic progenitors.

TCRbeta library construction was performed incorporating unique molecular identifiers. TCRdb reprocessed the PCR reads via MiXCR and lists one record per CDR3 protein. The sample shows 600,000 or so distinct CDR3 sequences, more than 20% of them seen only once. After removal of 4 bases from V and 8 bases from J, the junction contained 17 bases not matched to a gene. The V gene's germline CDR1 is MNHEY and CDR2 SMNVEV (reference sequence). This CDR3 is built from 17 residues. This clonotype was observed a handful of times. Its antigen is unknown. This TCR derives from a boy younger than two who had a stem cell transplant for acute myeloid leukemia, so the T cells may come from the graft donor. The specimen comprised PBMCs, mostly from graft donor cells, sampled 360 days after TCRalphabeta/CD19-depleted stem cell transplant. V gene TRBV27 combines with J gene TRBJ2-1; 7 bases are a match to TRBD2. CDR3 in amino acids: CASSSPRGGGRAHEQFF. Written as DNA, the CDR3 is TGTGCCAGCAGTTCTCCGAGGGGCGGGGGTCGGGCGCATGAGCAGTTCTTC.